This record covers a single T cell receptor beta chain. This CDR3 is built from 13 residues. V lost 1 base to trimming and J lost 5 bases, with 9 bases between them. The germline V gene has CDR1 SGDLS and CDR2 YYNGEE. Measured with immunoSEQ multiplex PCR; TCRdb has only the in-frame clones, and not every one. Of approximately 81,000 clones listed, 70% to 90% were seen once; the top ten hold nearly 4%. The data derive from a study of technical replicates of blood from a few donors. This receptor was taken from a human donor in good health. Some clones in this sample may be carry-over from other donors' samples. The chain carries TRBV9 and TRBJ1-1; D gene uncertain. Sequencing was carried out using PBMCs. The DNA of the CDR3 is TGTGCCAGCAGCGTAACCCCGGGAACTGAAGCTTTCTTT. Its protein is CASSVTPGTEAFF.